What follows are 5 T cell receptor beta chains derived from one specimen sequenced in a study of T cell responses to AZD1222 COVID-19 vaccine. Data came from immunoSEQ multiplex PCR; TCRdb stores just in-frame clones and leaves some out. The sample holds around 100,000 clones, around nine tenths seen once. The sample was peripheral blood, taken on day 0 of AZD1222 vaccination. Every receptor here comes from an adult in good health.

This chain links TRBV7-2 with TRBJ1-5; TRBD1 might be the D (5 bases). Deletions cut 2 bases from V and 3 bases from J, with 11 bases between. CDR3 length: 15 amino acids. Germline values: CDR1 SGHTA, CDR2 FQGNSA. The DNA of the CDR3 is TGTGCCAGCAGCTTACTTCAGGGTTTCAATCAGCCCCAGCATTTT. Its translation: CASSLLQGFNQPQHF.

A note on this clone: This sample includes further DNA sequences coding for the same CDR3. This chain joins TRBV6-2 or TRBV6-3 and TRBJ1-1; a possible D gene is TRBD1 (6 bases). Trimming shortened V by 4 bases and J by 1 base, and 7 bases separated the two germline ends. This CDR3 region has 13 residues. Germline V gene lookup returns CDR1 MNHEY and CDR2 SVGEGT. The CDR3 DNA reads TGTGCCAGCAGTTGGACAGCGAACACTGAAGCTTTCTTT. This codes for CASSWTANTEAFF.

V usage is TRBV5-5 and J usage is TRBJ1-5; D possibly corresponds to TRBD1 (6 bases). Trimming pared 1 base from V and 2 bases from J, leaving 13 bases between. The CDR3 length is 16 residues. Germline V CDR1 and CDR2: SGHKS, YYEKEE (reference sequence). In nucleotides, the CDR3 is TGTGCCAGCAGCTTGCTGGAAGGGGGGGGCAATCAGCCCCAGCATTTT. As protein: CASSLLEGGGNQPQHF.

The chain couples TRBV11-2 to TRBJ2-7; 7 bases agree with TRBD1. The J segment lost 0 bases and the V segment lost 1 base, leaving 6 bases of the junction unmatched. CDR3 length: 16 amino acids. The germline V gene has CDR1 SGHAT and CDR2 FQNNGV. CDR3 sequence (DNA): TGTGCCAGCAGCTTAGTCGCCGGGACAGCCTCCTACGAGCAGTACTTC. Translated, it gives CASSLVAGTASYEQYF.

The CDR3 bases are TGTGCCAGCACCTGGACAGGTGATCAGCCCCAGCATTTT. It translates to CASTWTGDQPQHF. V usage is TRBV7-2 and J usage is TRBJ1-5, with TRBD1 matching over 7 bases. The CDR3 length is 13 residues. Germline CDR1 and CDR2: SGHTA and FQGNSA. With 7 bases clipped from V and 5 bases from J, the junction kept 5 bases outside the gene matches.